What follows are 23 T cell receptor beta chains derived from one specimen sequenced in a study of blood T cell repertoires in COVID-19. Clones were read by immunoSEQ multiplex PCR, and TCRdb kept only the in-frame ones, dropping some. Of about 68,000 clones listed, roughly 83% are singletons. Specimen: peripheral blood. All receptors derive from a man aged 50 or older with active COVID-19.

The chain links TRBV30 to TRBJ1-2; the D gene is possibly TRBD1 (5 bases). The ends were cut back, 2 bases at V and 7 bases at J, with 11 bases in the middle. Germline V gene sequence: CDR1 GTSNPN, CDR2 SVGIG (reference sequence). The CDR3 length is 12 residues. The CDR3 nucleotides read TGTGCCTGGAGTTCGGGGGGTGGTGGCTACACCTTC. Its protein is CAWSSGGGGYTF.

The chain has TRBV11-2 and TRBJ2-7; TRBD2 is a possible D gene (6 bases). V lost 5 bases to trimming and J lost 0 bases, with 11 bases between them. CDR1 is SGHAT, CDR2 FQNNGV, per germline. The CDR3 runs 14 residues. CDR3 residues: CASSAGRTSYEQYF. The CDR3 region has the DNA TGTGCCAGCAGCGCGGGACGGACCTCCTACGAGCAGTACTTC.

The chain employs TRBV5-6 and TRBJ1-2; tentative D call: TRBD1 (5 bases). Between the trimmed V and J ends, which lost 4 bases and 3 bases, there was a span of 16 bases. This CDR3 comprises 15 residues. Germline lookup yields CDR1 SGHDT and CDR2 YYEEEE. CDR3 nucleotides: TGTGCCAGCAGCCCGTGGAGGGGCGGGTACTATGGCTACACCTTC. Translation: CASSPWRGGYYGYTF.

The chain combines TRBV5-1 with TRBJ1-5; D is possibly TRBD1 (5 bases). This CDR3 has 15 residues. Germline V lookup: CDR1 SGHRS, CDR2 YFSETQ. The V gene lost 4 bases and the J gene lost 5 bases, with 16 bases spanning the gap. Written as DNA, the CDR3 is TGCGCCAGCAGCCCCGGAGTGACAGTAGATCAGCCCCAGCATTTT. This encodes CASSPGVTVDQPQHF.

The sample holds one count of this clone. The genes are TRBV11-2 and TRBJ1-3; D uncertain. The V end was cut by 5 bases, the J end by 1 base, with 12 bases between. Germline values: CDR1 SGHAT, CDR2 FQNNGV. CDR3 length: 15 residues. CDR3 DNA: TGTGCCAGCAGCCCCCCCGGGGTGTCTGGAAACACCATATATTTT. Translating it yields CASSPPGVSGNTIYF.

This clone was detected ten times or more. The chain links TRBV13 to TRBJ2-5; 13 bases line up with TRBD2. J gave up 3 bases and V 5 bases, and 6 bases lay outside the gene matches. Per germline, CDR1 PRHDT and CDR2 FYEKMQ (reference sequence). CDR3 length: 16 residues. The CDR3 nucleotides read TGTGCCAGCAGCGAGCTCGGACTAGCGGGGGAAGAGACCCAGTACTTC. Translated: CASSELGLAGEETQYF.

The chain employs TRBV7-2 and TRBJ2-1, with 12 positions matching TRBD1. V was clipped by 5 bases and J by 10 bases; unmatched bases: 6. Per germline, CDR1 SGHTA and CDR2 FQGNSA. The CDR3 is 14 residues long. DNA for the CDR3: TGTGCCAGCAGCCCGGGACAGGGGGCGCGGGAGCAGTTCTTC. Amino acids: CASSPGQGAREQFF.

J is TRBJ1-1 and V is TRBV7-2; D is perhaps TRBD1 (5 bases). With 6 bases removed from V and 5 bases from J, the gap between germline ends came to 19 bases. CDR1 SGHTA and CDR2 FQGNSA come from the germline V gene. There are 15 residues in the CDR3. The CDR3 region has the DNA TGTGCCAGCAGTTCCGCGGGGGGAAGGGAGACTGAAGCTTTCTTT. Residues: CASSSAGGRETEAFF. The whole variable domain, filled in from reference TRBV7-2 and TRBJ1-1, reads GAGVSQSPSNKVTEKGKDVELRCDPISGHTALYWYRQSLGQGLEFLIYFQGNSAPDKSGLPSDRFSAERTGGSVSTLTIQRTQQEDSAVYLCASSSAGGRETEAFFGQGTRLTVV.

The count of this clone is one. V usage is TRBV6-1 and J usage is TRBJ2-1, with 14 bases aligning to TRBD2. J lost 15 bases, V lost 1 base, and 5 bases had no gene match. The CDR3 sequence is 14 residues long. Looked up from germline, CDR1 is MNHNS and CDR2 is SASEGT. In DNA, the CDR3 is TGTGCCAGCAGTGAAGGGACTAGCGGGGGGCCTGGGTTCTTC. Translation gives CASSEGTSGGPGFF.

This chain joins TRBV7-2 and TRBJ2-3; possibly TRBD2 for D (6 bases). The germline gives CDR1 SGHTA, CDR2 FQGNSA. This CDR3 spans 15 amino acids. V lost 3 bases, J lost 0 bases, and 10 bases lay in between. Here the CDR3 DNA reads TGTGCCAGCAGCTTGGACGGGACTAGCACAGATACGCAGTATTTT. Protein sequence: CASSLDGTSTDTQYF. Full variable domain (missing parts from reference TRBV7-2 and TRBJ2-3): GAGVSQSPSNKVTEKGKDVELRCDPISGHTALYWYRQSLGQGLEFLIYFQGNSAPDKSGLPSDRFSAERTGGSVSTLTIQRTQQEDSAVYLCASSLDGTSTDTQYFGPGTRLTVL.

The rearrangement links TRBV5-1 to TRBJ1-4; maybe TRBD1 (5 bases). Germline-derived CDR1 and CDR2 are SGHRS and YFSETQ. The V end lost 2 bases, the J end lost 0 bases, and 8 bases lay between the germline ends. CDR3 length: 15 residues. The CDR3 region is CASSFQGTTNEKLFF. In nucleotides, the CDR3 is TGCGCCAGCAGCTTCCAGGGTACAACTAATGAAAAACTGTTTTTT.

This sequence joins TRBV19 and TRBJ1-2; 7 nucleotides match TRBD1. The CDR3 loop spans 13 amino acids. With 4 bases clipped from V and 5 bases from J, the junction kept 4 bases outside the gene matches. Germline assignment: CDR1 LNHDA and CDR2 SQIVND (reference sequence). Here the CDR3 reads CASSRQGEYGYTF. CDR3 coding DNA: TGTGCCAGTAGTAGACAGGGCGAGTATGGCTACACCTTC.

CDR3 region: CASSPQPTRGGDYEQYF. CDR3 bases: TGTGCCAGCAGTCCGCAGCCAACCCGAGGGGGAGATTACGAGCAGTACTTC. The V gene is TRBV27, the J gene TRBJ2-7; TRBD1 is a possible D gene (6 bases). This CDR3 has 17 residues. The V and J ends lost 5 bases and 4 bases respectively, with 24 bases between them. Germline CDR1 and CDR2: MNHEY and SMNVEV (reference sequence).

The CDR3 loop reads CASSFKGLAQETQYF. CDR3 coding DNA: TGTGCCAGCAGCTTTAAGGGACTAGCCCAAGAGACCCAGTACTTC. The rearrangement links TRBV5-4 to TRBJ2-5; TRBD2 aligns across 9 bases. The CDR3 length is 15 residues. The germline CDR1 and CDR2 sequences are SGHNT and YYREEE (reference sequence). Trimming took 2 bases from V and 1 from J; bases not matched to a gene: 3.

This sequence joins TRBV7-6 and TRBJ1-2, with unresolved D. CDR3 length: 15 residues. V lost 0 bases and J 0 bases, leaving 8 bases between the germline ends. The germline V gene encodes CDR1 SGHVS and CDR2 FNYEAQ. The CDR3 DNA follows: TGTGCCAGCAGCTTAGCTCTACAGTCTAACTATGGCTACACCTTC. This translates into CASSLALQSNYGYTF. The whole variable domain, filled in from reference TRBV7-6 and TRBJ1-2, reads GAGVSQSPRYKVTKRGQDVALRCDPISGHVSLYWYRQALGQGPEFLTYFNYEAQQDKSGLPNDRFSAERPEGSISTLTIQRTEQRDSAMYRCASSLALQSNYGYTFGSGTRLTVV.

The chain combines TRBV12-5 with TRBJ2-3; 12 bases match TRBD2. This CDR3 comprises 18 residues. Germline lookup yields CDR1 LGHNT and CDR2 FRNRAP. With V trimmed by 0 bases and J by 7 bases, 11 bases remained unmatched. This CDR3 reads CASGLVVASGRAENTQYF. CDR3 DNA sequence: TGTGCTAGTGGTTTGGTAGTTGCTAGCGGGAGGGCCGAGAATACGCAGTATTTT.

The CDR3 nucleotides are TGTGCCAGCAGCTATGACAGGACAGCTAACTATGGCTACACCTTC. It specifies CASSYDRTANYGYTF. This rearrangement joins TRBV7-2 to TRBJ1-2; TRBD1 is a possible D gene (6 bases). The CDR3 totals 15 residues. Per the germline V gene, CDR1 is SGHTA and CDR2 is FQGNSA. V was shortened by 4 bases and J by 0 bases, with 12 bases between the two germline ends.

V gene TRBV19 combines with J gene TRBJ2-5; perhaps TRBD2 as D (6 bases). Germline assignment: CDR1 LNHDA and CDR2 SQIVND (reference sequence). Trimming took off 3 bases at V and 0 bases at J, with 8 bases between the two ends. The CDR3 covers 14 residues. CDR3 in amino acids: CASSIGRDQETQYF. Here the CDR3 DNA reads TGTGCCAGTAGTATCGGGAGAGACCAAGAGACCCAGTACTTC.

V and J are TRBV5-4 and TRBJ2-7; D not certain. V was pared by 0 bases and J by 3 bases, with 10 bases between. There are 14 residues in the CDR3. Germline lookup yields CDR1 SGHNT and CDR2 YYREEE (reference sequence). CDR3: CASSLDGFNYEQYF. The DNA of the CDR3 is TGTGCCAGCAGCTTGGACGGTTTCAACTACGAGCAGTACTTC.

The chain couples TRBV12-5 to TRBJ2-1; TRBD2 is a possible D gene (7 bases). The CDR3 totals 16 residues. The V gene's germline CDR1 is LGHNT and CDR2 FRNRAP. V was trimmed by 6 bases and J by 1 base, leaving 16 bases between them. In DNA, the CDR3 is TGTGCTAGTGGCCCCAGGGCGGGGGCATCCTACAATGAGCAGTTCTTC. Protein product: CASGPRAGASYNEQFF.

The chain combines TRBV19 with TRBJ2-1, with 11 bases lining up with TRBD1. The CDR3 runs to 15 residues. In germline, CDR1 is LNHDA, CDR2 SQIVND (reference sequence). With V trimmed by 1 base and J by 8 bases, 4 bases remained unmatched. CDR3 sequence (DNA): TGTGCCAGTAGTATAGGGACAGGGGGCATCTATGAGCAGTTCTTC. Its protein product is CASSIGTGGIYEQFF.

This chain uses TRBV21-1 with TRBJ2-7; TRBD2, the table's D call, was not compared with the DNA. TRBV21-1 is a pseudogene locus. There are 17 residues in the CDR3. Here the CDR3 DNA reads TGTGCCAGCAGCAAAGAGGGAGGAAATACACCAACCTACGAGCAGTACTTC. Its protein product is CASSKEGGNTPTYEQYF.

This clone was detected only once. This chain joins TRBV6-2 or TRBV6-3 and TRBJ2-2, with TRBD1 as a possible D gene (6 bases). CDR1 and CDR2 from the germline V gene are MNHEY and SVGEGT. The CDR3 runs to 18 residues. The V gene lost 2 bases and the J gene lost 0 bases, with 16 bases spanning the gap. The CDR3 loop reads CASSYGGRGLANTGELFF. In DNA form, the CDR3 reads TGTGCCAGCAGTTACGGGGGCCGGGGATTAGCGAACACCGGGGAGCTGTTTTTT.